Each of the 24 T cell receptor beta chains below was sequenced from the same sample in a study of T cells after yellow fever vaccination. Using its own MiXCR run on the 5' RACE reads, TCRdb lists one record per CDR3 protein. The sample includes some 240,000 distinct CDR3 sequences, 3.6% seen only once; the top ten take around 19%. Sequencing was performed on PBMCs, taken 15 days after the yellow fever booster vaccination. The origin of the receptors is a young man who received the YFV17D yellow fever vaccine.

This clonotype showed up many times. This chain joins TRBV7-2 and TRBJ2-7; 11 bases align to TRBD2. V trimming: 3 bases; J trimming: 5 bases; junction bases outside the gene matches: 3. The CDR3 extends over 14 amino acids. In germline, CDR1 is SGHTA, CDR2 FQGNSA. In nucleotides, the CDR3 is TGTGCCAGCAGCTTTAGCGGGGGGGAGGACGAGCAGTACTTC. Its protein product is CASSFSGGEDEQYF.

This clonotype was seen ten or more times. This chain uses TRBV20-1 with TRBJ2-7; TRBD2 aligns across 7 bases. This CDR3 spans 11 amino acids. V lost 4 bases, J lost 7 bases, and 4 bases stayed unmatched. Germline lookup yields CDR1 DFQATT and CDR2 SNEGSKA (reference sequence). The CDR3 sequence: CSATFGREQYF. CDR3 DNA: TGCAGTGCTACCTTCGGGAGGGAGCAGTACTTC.

This clonotype was detected ten times or more. The chain employs TRBV11-2 and TRBJ1-4, with D perhaps matching TRBD1 (5 bases). Between the trimmed V and J ends, which lost 3 bases and 0 bases, there was a span of 8 bases. This CDR3 has 15 amino acids. Germline V CDR1 and CDR2: SGHAT, FQNNGV. CDR3 in DNA: TGTGCCAGCAGCTTGAGGGGTGCAACTAATGAAAAACTGTTTTTT. Its protein product is CASSLRGATNEKLFF.

At least ten counts were recorded for this clonotype. The junction and the germline gene differ at one end; a read error may be behind it. The V gene is TRBV7-7, the J gene TRBJ1-3; no clear D. Germline V gene lookup returns CDR1 SSHAT and CDR2 FNYEAQ (reference sequence). This CDR3 is built from 16 residues. The CDR3 loop reads CASSAPRQPSGNTIYF. The CDR3 nucleotides read TGTGCTAGCAGCGCCCCCCGGCAGCCCTCTGGAAACACCATATATTTT.

This clonotype was counted ten times or more. V usage is TRBV6-2 or TRBV6-3 and J usage is TRBJ1-1; 11 bases align to TRBD1. Losses at the gene ends were 2 bases for V and 5 bases for J; bases not matched to a gene: 13. The CDR3 covers 18 residues. Germline values: CDR1 MNHEY, CDR2 SVGEGT. The CDR3 sequence is CASSYAGTGGWGRTEAFF. CDR3 coding DNA: TGTGCCAGCAGTTACGCCGGGACAGGGGGTTGGGGAAGGACTGAAGCTTTCTTT.

This clonotype was seen many times. This chain connects TRBV7-2 to TRBJ2-7, with D perhaps being TRBD1 or TRBD2 (6 bases each). Germline lookup yields CDR1 SGHTA and CDR2 FQGNSA. The ends were cut back, 1 base at V and 7 bases at J, with 14 bases in the middle. The CDR3 runs to 14 residues. In nucleotides, the CDR3 is TGTGCCAGCAGCTTAGTCGGAGGGGGGAGGGAGCAGTACTTC. This translates into CASSLVGGGREQYF. The variable domain in full, with the rest retrieved from reference TRBV7-2 and TRBJ2-7, is GAGVSQSPSNKVTEKGKDVELRCDPISGHTALYWYRQSLGQGLEFLIYFQGNSAPDKSGLPSDRFSAERTGGSVSTLTIQRTQQEDSAVYLCASSLVGGGREQYFGPGTRLTVT.

This clonotype was counted many times. The chain combines TRBV25-1 with TRBJ2-7; no clear D gene. This CDR3 is built from 14 residues. The V and J ends lost 1 base and 3 bases respectively, with 10 bases between them. Germline V CDR1 and CDR2: MGHDK, SYGVNS. The CDR3 nucleotides read TGTGCCAGCAGTGAATTACCAACCGTCTACGAGCAGTACGTC. It translates to CASSELPTVYEQYV.

This clonotype was observed many times. The CDR3 nucleotides are TGTGCCAGCAGTCGCGGCCGGCTAGCGGACGGGTATTTT. This sequence encodes CASSRGRLADGYF. The gene calls are TRBV5-6 and TRBJ2-3, with 7 bases identical to TRBD2. The CDR3 totals 13 residues. CDR1 and CDR2 (germline): SGHDT, YYEEEE. V shed 5 bases and J 14 bases; nucleotides not matched to a gene: 14.

This clonotype was observed many times. This chain connects TRBV18 to TRBJ2-1; TRBD2 is a possible D gene (5 bases). This CDR3 is built from 14 residues. The ends were cut back, 3 bases at V and 8 bases at J, with 14 bases in the middle. In germline, CDR1 is KGHSH, CDR2 LQKENI. This CDR3 reads CASSPGLVEDEQFF. In DNA form, the CDR3 reads TGTGCCAGCTCACCTGGACTGGTGGAGGATGAGCAGTTCTTC.

This clonotype occurred many times. CDR3 bases: TGTGCCATCAGTGAGCAGGACCCGTTCAACACCGGGGAGCTGTTTTTT. It yields the protein CAISEQDPFNTGELFF. V and J are TRBV10-3 and TRBJ2-2; D ambiguous. Germline CDR1 ENHRY, CDR2 SYGVKD. This CDR3 has 16 residues. Trimming shortened V by 2 bases and J by 2 bases, and 12 bases separated the two germline ends.

The table lists this clonotype with many counts. The chain recombines TRBV11-2 with TRBJ2-7; the D gene is possibly TRBD1 (5 bases). The CDR3 length is 15 residues. V lost 5 bases, J lost 9 bases, and 23 bases lay in between. The germline V gene encodes CDR1 SGHAT and CDR2 FQNNGV. CDR3 nucleotide sequence: TGTGCCAGCAGCCTGGGTGTGGGAATGCGAAGGGGGCAGTACTTC. Translated, it gives CASSLGVGMRRGQYF.

This clonotype was counted many times. The rearrangement uses TRBV20-1 and TRBJ2-3; D is possibly TRBD2 (7 bases). The CDR3 runs to 13 residues. Germline V gene data show CDR1 as DFQATT and CDR2 as SNEGSKA (reference sequence). CDR3 nucleotides: TGCAGCTTAAACCGGGGGGCCGGGGATACGCAGTATTTT. Translating gives CSLNRGAGDTQYF.

This clonotype was seen ten or more times. This chain links TRBV5-1 with TRBJ2-7, with 13 positions matching TRBD2. Germline trimming cut 4 bases from V and 0 bases from J; bases unmatched to any gene: 7. Germline CDR1 is SGHRS and CDR2 is YFSETQ. There are 17 residues in the CDR3. This CDR3 reads CASSPIGTSGVSYEQYF. The CDR3 DNA reads as TGCGCCAGCAGCCCCATCGGGACTAGCGGGGTCTCCTACGAGCAGTACTTC.

CDR3 in DNA: TGTGCCAGCAGCTTAGGACTAGGAGACAATGAGCAGTTCTTC. This translates into CASSLGLGDNEQFF. The chain recombines TRBV7-2 with TRBJ2-1; tentatively, D is TRBD2 (6 bases). The CDR3 runs 14 residues. CDR1 SGHTA and CDR2 FQGNSA come from the germline V gene. Trimming left V 1 base short and J 5 bases short, with 9 bases between.

This clonotype showed up many times. As DNA, the CDR3 is TGCGCCAGCAGCCAAAAACCCGGCCCCAGCACAGATACGCAGTATTTT. It translates to CASSQKPGPSTDTQYF. This chain uses TRBV4-1 with TRBJ2-3; no firm D call. Germline V gene data show CDR1 as MGHRA and CDR2 as YSYEKL. This CDR3 contains 16 residues. The V and J ends lost 2 bases and 0 bases respectively, with 12 bases between them.

This clonotype was recorded many times. V usage is TRBV5-6 and J usage is TRBJ2-3; D is unclear. The CDR3 spans 12 residues. CDR1 is SGHDT and CDR2 is YYEEEE in the germline V gene. V was cut by 1 base and J by 5 bases, with 5 bases left in between. The CDR3 DNA reads as TGTGCCAGCAGCTTGCTGGAAGATACGCAGTATTTT. Translating gives CASSLLEDTQYF.

This clonotype was detected many times. The rearrangement uses TRBV20-1 and TRBJ2-2, with TRBD2 as a possible D gene (6 bases). V shed 2 bases and J shed 5 bases, with 9 bases lying between them. Germline V gene sequence: CDR1 DFQATT, CDR2 SNEGSKA (reference sequence). This CDR3 has 13 amino acids. This CDR3 reads CSARLATTGELFF. The CDR3 DNA reads as TGCAGTGCTAGACTAGCGACGACCGGGGAGCTGTTTTTT.

This clonotype was seen repeatedly, ten times or more. The chain employs TRBV12-3 or TRBV12-4 and TRBJ2-3, with D unclear. V was shortened by 2 bases and J by 0 bases, with 12 bases between the two germline ends. The CDR3 consists of 16 residues. In DNA form, the CDR3 reads TGTGCCAGCAGTTTACTCGGGCAGCTGAGCACAGATACGCAGTATTTT. Its protein product is CASSLLGQLSTDTQYF.

This clonotype has ten or more counts. CDR3 in amino acids: CASSMGLARRETQYF. CDR3 DNA: TGTGCCAGCAGCATGGGACTAGCGAGAAGAGAGACCCAGTACTTC. V is TRBV5-4 and J is TRBJ2-5; 10 bases fit TRBD2. J lost 4 bases, V lost 4 bases, and 7 bases had no gene match. This CDR3 spans 15 amino acids. Germline CDR1 SGHNT, CDR2 YYREEE (reference sequence).

This clonotype was detected many times. The chain uses TRBV4-1 and TRBJ1-2; D is ambiguous. The CDR3 consists of 16 residues. Trimming removed 1 base from V and 4 bases from J, with 16 bases in between. Looked up from germline, CDR1 is MGHRA and CDR2 is YSYEKL. Here the CDR3 DNA reads TGCGCCAGCAGCCAAGCAGAGTCAGCCCGGAGCTATGGCTACACCTTC. Its protein is CASSQAESARSYGYTF.

This clonotype appeared many times. This chain uses TRBV5-6 with TRBJ2-7, with D perhaps matching TRBD1 or TRBD2 (6 bases each). The germline V gene has CDR1 SGHDT and CDR2 YYEEEE. The CDR3 has 15 residues. The V end was cut by 4 bases, the J end by 0 bases, with 14 bases between. CDR3: CASSRGGTSSYEQYV. Here the CDR3 DNA reads TGTGCCAGCAGCCGTGGGGGGACAAGCTCCTACGAGCAGTACGTC.

This clonotype was counted many times. The chain joins TRBV6-5 to TRBJ2-7; tentatively, D is TRBD1 or TRBD2 (5 bases each). The V and J ends lost 4 bases and 4 bases respectively, with 14 bases between them. The CDR3 is 14 amino acids. Germline CDR1 MNHEY, CDR2 SVGAGI. CDR3 sequence reads: CASSLGHTGYEQYF. In nucleotides, the CDR3 is TGTGCCAGCAGTTTGGGGCACACGGGGTACGAGCAGTACTTC.

There are many counts of this clonotype. This chain connects TRBV20-1 to TRBJ2-3, with D tentatively TRBD1 or TRBD2 (5 bases each). Germline loops: CDR1 DFQATT, CDR2 SNEGSKA (reference sequence). The CDR3 length is 14 residues. Between the trimmed V and J ends, which lost 5 bases and 4 bases, there was a span of 16 bases. The CDR3: CSAEGLGLADTQYF. For the CDR3, the DNA is TGCAGTGCTGAGGGGTTGGGGTTGGCAGATACGCAGTATTTT.

This clonotype was seen at least ten times. This rearrangement joins TRBV5-1 to TRBJ2-5, with TRBD2 identical over 10 bases. J lost 3 bases, V lost 4 bases, and 12 bases had no gene match. CDR1 and CDR2 from the germline V gene are SGHRS and YFSETQ. This CDR3 has 17 residues. The CDR3 coding sequence is TGCGCCAGCAGCCCAGGAGCTAGCGGGGGAGGAAAAGAGACCCAGTACTTC. Translating it yields CASSPGASGGGKETQYF. Looking up the rest from reference TRBV5-1 and TRBJ2-5 gives the full variable domain: KAGVTQTPRYLIKTRGQQVTLSCSPISGHRSVSWYQQTPGQGLQFLFEYFSETQRNKGNFPGRFSGRQFSNSRSEMNVSTLELGDSALYLCASSPGASGGGKETQYFGPGTRLLVL.